This T cell receptor (beta chain) is drawn from a study of cytotoxic CD8 clonotypes in ibrutinib-treated CLL. A single count supports this clone. TCRdb's copy holds only in-frame clones and misses some; the assay was immunoSEQ multiplex PCR. The sample includes about 19,000 clones, roughly 80% of them seen just once. V was trimmed by 1 base and J by 3 bases, leaving 14 bases between them. In germline, CDR1 is MNHEY, CDR2 SVGAGI. The CDR3 extends over 16 amino acids. The sequence came from a human donor with chronic lymphocytic leukemia. V is TRBV6-5 and J is TRBJ2-3; D may be TRBD1 (5 bases). The source material was PBMCs, sampled before ibrutinib treatment. The CDR3 DNA sequence: TGTGCCAGCAGTTACTTTTCTGACAGTAAGACAGATACGCAGTATTTT. Protein sequence: CASSYFSDSKTDTQYF.